Given below is one TCR beta chain in context. This specimen comes from a study of blood T cell repertoires in COVID-19. The CDR3 runs 13 residues. The germline gives CDR1 SGHTA, CDR2 FQGTGA. Deletions cut 0 bases from V and 4 bases from J, with 6 bases between. Per the authors' pipeline: The assay estimated nucleated cells by amplifying reference gene primers. Here immunoSEQ multiplex PCR was the method, and the copy in TCRdb shows in-frame clones only, minus some. V and J calls and clone size are as listed in that table; D and trimming were resolved from the DNA. The repertoire holds about 100,000 clones, with about four fifths as singletons.

This chain uses TRBV7-3 with TRBJ2-5, with unresolved D. The clonotype comes from a woman in her seventies with acute or convalescent COVID-19. Sequenced: peripheral blood. The CDR3: CASSLTSRETQYF. The CDR3 DNA is TGTGCCAGCAGCTTAACCTCCCGAGAGACCCAGTACTTC.